This T cell receptor beta chain derives from a study of T cells in Graves' hyperthyroidism and ophthalmopathy (dated by TCRdb to between 2018 and 2021). About the investigation overall: Peripheral blood samples were taken at initial diagnosis, before any treatment was given. To identify TCR V-J signatures that set the groups apart, the researchers used a discovery cohort of about a hundred patients, made up of roughly 45 with Graves' ophthalmopathy and some 55 with stable Graves' hyperthyroidism. An independent validation cohort of 18 to 20 hyperthyroidism patients and approximately 16 patients who later progressed to ophthalmopathy tested prospective prediction of ophthalmopathy. The 75 to 100 discovery patients were randomly split 7:3 into training and test sets. In addition, the study compared T-cell repertoires in thyroid tissue and in blood from roughly 6 Graves' hyperthyroidism patients. After blood sampling, hyperthyroidism patients were treated with methimazole at a starting dose of 30 mg daily, and ophthalmopathy patients were treated with high-dose intravenous methylprednisolone. The paper reports TCR Vbeta CDR3 sequencing of over 120 peripheral blood samples: under 45 ophthalmopathy, around 80 hyperthyroidism and 17 progressor patients.

This clonotype appeared many times. What this receptor recognizes is not known. It has no much larger one-base neighbor in the sample; base qualities were not kept. Stable Graves' hyperthyroidism was defined as no progression to ophthalmopathy during 18 months of follow-up. The hyperthyroidism patients were between 18 and 65 years old and newly diagnosed, with a disease duration of less than 2 months. The study excluded patients with uncontrolled infections, other autoimmune diseases, pregnancy or lactation. Diagnoses were established on the basis of clinical symptoms, serum thyroxine and TRAb, thyroid ultrasound, and orbital computed tomography. Ficoll-Paque density gradient centrifugation was used to isolate PBMCs from about 10 ml of fresh peripheral blood. Trizol reagent was used to extract total RNA, and RNA quality was then checked on an Agilent 2100 Bioanalyzer. The TCR beta CDR3 regions were amplified from the RNA transcripts. A first-round RT-PCR of the TCR CDR3 used the HTBI primer set with the Qiagen OneStep RT-PCR kit. The libraries were constructed in a second round of multiplex PCR and then size-selected and purified. Libraries were sequenced paired-end with 100 bp reads on an Illumina HiSeq2000. The published analysis was carried out like this. Raw data were processed with SOAPnuke, discarding reads with adapters, uncalled bases, mean Phred below 15, or no exact constant-primer or identifier match. COPE v1.2.5 was used to merge high-quality paired reads, and clonotypes were defined as unique nucleotide sequences. MiTCR v1.1 was used to align clonotypes to the IMGT TRBV, TRBD and TRBJ reference segments. Only V-J combinations with frequency above 0.0001, covering 99.2% of repertoires, were analysed. The TCS score was defined as F50 (clonal expansion) divided by E x V (chaos), with BLOSUM62-based TCRdist calculated between CDR3 peptides within each V-J. Welch's t-statistics and random forest reduced fewer than 600 V-J features to 13, which were used in a naive Bayes classifier (R e1071). The public sequencing data were trimmed at Q25 with fastp and processed into clonotypes with MiXCR by TCRdb, which kept only in-frame beta chains. Duplicate CDR3 protein sequences are folded into a single record with the most common DNA and genes. The V and J calls follow TCRdb's processing rather than the paper's. The table for this sample lists 500,000 to 600,000 distinct CDR3 sequences; 15% to 20% of them were counted only once. Jointly, the top ten make up about 18% of the sample.

The germline V gene supplies CDR1 SGHAT and CDR2 FQNNGV. The CDR3, from cysteine to phenylalanine, totals 12 residues. This entry keeps only the CDR3 DNA: 36 bases, framed from base 1. Trimming removed 6 bases from V and 5 bases from J, leaving 5 bases between the germline ends. Paper-wide results and their limitations: No statistical method was used to fix the sample size in advance, and group allocation was not hidden from the investigators. A model built on a 13 V-J signature distinguished ophthalmopathy from stable hyperthyroidism, reaching roughly 88% sensitivity and 81% to 83% specificity in cross-validation and 80%/75% in testing. Most expanded thyroid clonotypes (frequency above 0.001) were also found in blood, which suggests that blood repertoires may mirror thyroid immune responses. In validation, progression to ophthalmopathy was predicted by the model with more than 65% sensitivity and around 76% specificity, a median of 6.5 months before onset.

The rearrangement joined TRBV11-2 to TRBJ1-6, with the identity of the D gene unclear. Sequencing was done on a sample of blood. The TCR was taken from a woman aged 18-29 years with Graves' hyperthyroidism. Here is the DNA: TGTGCCAGCAGAGCAAATAATTCACCCCTCCACTTT. It translates as CASRANNSPLHF.